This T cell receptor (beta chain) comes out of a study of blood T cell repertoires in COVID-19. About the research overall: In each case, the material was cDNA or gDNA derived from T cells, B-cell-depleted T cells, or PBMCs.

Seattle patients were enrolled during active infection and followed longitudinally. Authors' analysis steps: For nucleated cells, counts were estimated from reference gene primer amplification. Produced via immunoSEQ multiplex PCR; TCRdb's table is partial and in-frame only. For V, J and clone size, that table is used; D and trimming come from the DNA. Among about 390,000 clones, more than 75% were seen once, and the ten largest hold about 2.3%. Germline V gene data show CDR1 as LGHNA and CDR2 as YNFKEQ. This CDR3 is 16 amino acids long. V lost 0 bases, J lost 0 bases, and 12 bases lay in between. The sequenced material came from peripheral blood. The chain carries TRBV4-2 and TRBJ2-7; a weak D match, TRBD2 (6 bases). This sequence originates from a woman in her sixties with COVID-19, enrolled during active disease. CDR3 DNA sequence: TGTGCCAGCAGCCAAGAGGGGGGAGCGAGCTCCTACGAGCAGTACTTC. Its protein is CASSQEGGASSYEQYF.